A selection of T cell receptor beta chains follows, all from one sample in a study of T cells in Graves' hyperthyroidism and ophthalmopathy. Each CDR3 protein gets one entry after TCRdb re-called the multiplex PCR reads with MiXCR. The top ten clones hold over 8% of a sample with about 840,000 distinct CDR3 sequences, 35% to 45% of them seen once. The sequenced sample was blood. Receptor source: a man aged 18 to 30 with Graves' hyperthyroidism. CDR3s include the opening cysteine and the closing phenylalanine or tryptophan. A D gene is named only where the DNA matches it firmly. Only part of the rows carry a size: once, few, many, or a class if the clone is expanded.

d_gene	j_gene	abundance	v_gene	CDR3aa	CDR3nt
-	TRBJ1-5	many	TRBV6-1	CASSPAADNQPQHF	TGTGCCAGCAGTCCGGCCGCTGACAATCAGCCCCAGCATTTT
TRBD1	TRBJ1-2	-	TRBV7-2	CASSSGGQGLGYTF	TGCGCCAGCAGCTCAGGGGGACAGGGACTCGGCTACACCTTC
TRBD2	TRBJ2-5	-	TRBV6-5	CASSSTQGGLDF	TGTGCCAGCAGTTCTACCCAGGGAGGGCTGGACTTC
-	TRBJ1-1	few	TRBV20-1	CSANEGTMNTEAFF	TGCAGTGCTAACGAGGGGACGATGAACACTGAAGCTTTCTTT
TRBD1	TRBJ2-2	few	TRBV19	CASIGTAGELFF	TGTGCCAGTATCGGGACAGCCGGGGAGCTGTTTTTT
-	TRBJ1-2	-	TRBV5-6	CASSPGLSRSHGYTF	TGTGCCAGCAGCCCGGGCCTCTCAAGATCCCACGGCTACACCTTC
-	TRBJ1-2	-	TRBV7-3	CASSLQTNYGYTF	TGTGCCAGCAGCTTACAGACAAACTATGGCTACACCTTC
-	TRBJ1-6	few	TRBV4-1	CASSQEGFSYNSPLHF	TGCGCCAGCAGCCAAGAGGGTTTCTCCTATAATTCACCCCTCCACTTT
-	TRBJ1-5	many	TRBV2	CASTPERGGQPQHF	TGTGCCAGCACTCCTGAGCGTGGTGGTCAGCCCCAGCATTTT
-	TRBJ2-6	-	TRBV10-3	CAISEYDGSHSLANVLTF	TGTGCCATCAGTGAGTACGACGGGAGCCACTCTCTGGCCAACGTCCTGACTTTC
TRBD1	TRBJ1-2	few	TRBV29-1	CSGEGAEGYTF	TGCAGCGGAGAGGGGGCGGAAGGCTACACCTTC
TRBD1	TRBJ2-5	-	TRBV7-2	CASSPLRTGEREETQYF	TGTGCCAGCAGCCCACTTCGGACAGGGGAGAGGGAAGAGACCCAGTACTTC
TRBD1	TRBJ1-1	few	TRBV5-1	CASSLGQGRPEAFF	TGCGCCAGCAGCTTGGGACAGGGGAGACCTGAAGCTTTCTTT
TRBD1	TRBJ1-6	few	TRBV25-1	CATSTGLYNSPLHF	TGTGCCACCTCGACAGGGCTCTATAATTCACCCCTCCACTTT
TRBD1	TRBJ2-7	-	TRBV7-8	CASSPVTGGEQYF	TGTGCCAGCAGTCCCGTGACAGGGGGCGAGCAGTACTTC
-	TRBJ1-2	-	TRBV2	CASSELAGASGNTF	TGTGCCAGCAGTGAATTGGCAGGGGCTTCTGGAAACACCTTC
-	TRBJ1-1	many	TRBV20-1	CSAARKGAEAFF	TGCAGTGCAGCAAGAAAGGGGGCTGAAGCTTTCTTT
-	TRBJ2-7	-	TRBV2	CASSVGGDAGYGQYF	TGTGCCAGCAGCGTAGGGGGGGACGCAGGCTACGGGCAGTACTTC
-	TRBJ1-5	-	TRBV5-1	CASSPEGYQPQHF	TGCGCCAGCAGCCCGGAGGGCTATCAGCCCCAGCATTTT
-	TRBJ2-7	few	TRBV2	CASRGSPETYEQYF	TGTGCCAGCAGGGGGAGCCCAGAAACCTACGAGCAGTACTTC
TRBD1	TRBJ2-2	-	TRBV7-9	CASSSGQGSAGELFF	TGTGCCAGCAGCTCCGGACAGGGGAGCGCCGGGGAGCTGTTTTTT
TRBD2	TRBJ2-7	-	TRBV28	CASSWLAGIDEQYF	TGTGCCAGCAGTTGGCTAGCGGGAATCGACGAGCAGTACTTC
-	TRBJ2-5	few	TRBV5-5	CASSSGPTVQETQYF	TGTGCCAGCAGCTCTGGGCCCACCGTACAAGAGACCCAGTACTTC
TRBD1	TRBJ2-7	many	TRBV10-3	CAISALDRLAYEQYF	TGTGCCATCAGTGCCCTGGACAGGCTAGCCTACGAGCAGTACTTC
TRBD1	TRBJ2-5	many	TRBV7-9	CASSKVQGQETQYF	TGTGCCAGCAGCAAGGTACAGGGGCAAGAGACCCAGTACTTC
-	TRBJ1-4	-	TRBV19	CASSLDRAPTNEKLFF	TGTGCCAGTAGCCTCGACCGGGCTCCAACTAATGAAAAACTGTTTTTT
-	TRBJ1-6	-	TRBV10-3	CASRKPVESSYNSPLHF	TGTGCCAGCAGAAAACCGGTCGAAAGCTCCTATAATTCACCCCTCCACTTT